A single sample gave rise to the 13 T cell receptor beta chains below, sequenced in a study of T cell repertoires in cytomegalovirus infection. For these receptors, no antigen is known. TCRdb itself ran the reads through MiXCR, one entry per CDR3 protein. The repertoire holds around 900,000 distinct CDR3 sequences, more than 25% seen once, with over 13% in the top ten. Sequenced here: cultured CD8+ T cells from PBMCs, sampled from culture after CMV antigen stimulation. Receptor source: a human donor in good health (CMV status not recorded). Some clones in this sample may be carry-over from other donors' samples.

A few counts support this clonotype. This chain connects TRBV10-3 to TRBJ2-6, with TRBD1 identical over 7 bases. Germline CDR1 reads ENHRY; CDR2 reads SYGVKD. The CDR3 contains 16 residues. The V gene end was trimmed by 8 bases and the J gene end by 1 base; junction bases not matched to a gene: 8. The CDR3 sequence: CAILTARGSGANVLTF. The CDR3 DNA reads as TGTGCCATCTTAACCGCCAGGGGGTCTGGGGCCAACGTCCTGACTTTC.

The V call is TRBV15, the J call TRBJ2-7; TRBD1 might be the D (6 bases). The V end was cut by 0 bases, the J end by 1 base, with 10 bases between. Germline V CDR1 and CDR2: LNHNV, YYDKDF (reference sequence). CDR3 length equals 15 residues. CDR3 sequence: CATSRDGGTSYEQYV. Written as DNA, the CDR3 is TGTGCCACCAGCAGAGATGGGGGCACTTCCTACGAGCAGTACGTC.

This rearrangement joins TRBV27 to TRBJ1-2; D call uncertain. The CDR3 is 15 amino acids. The V end was cut by 3 bases, the J end by 6 bases, with 17 bases between. Germline CDR1 reads MNHEY; CDR2 reads SMNVEV (reference sequence). The DNA of the CDR3 is TGTGCCAGCAGTTTTAGCGGGGTAGGTGTCGATGGCTACACCTTC. Translation: CASSFSGVGVDGYTF.

In its sample, this clonotype was seen many times. The CDR3 protein is CASSRPASGGNTGELFF. CDR3 in DNA: TGTGCCAGCAGTCGCCCGGCGAGCGGGGGTAACACCGGGGAGCTGTTTTTT. The chain uses TRBV7-6 and TRBJ2-2; 8 bases agree with TRBD2. Germline V gene lookup returns CDR1 SGHVS and CDR2 FNYEAQ. The junction had 11 bases not matched to a gene; V was cut back by 6 bases and J by 2 bases. The CDR3 has 17 amino acids. The variable domain in full, with the rest retrieved from reference TRBV7-6 and TRBJ2-2, is GAGVSQSPRYKVTKRGQDVALRCDPISGHVSLYWYRQALGQGPEFLTYFNYEAQQDKSGLPNDRFSAERPEGSISTLTIQRTEQRDSAMYRCASSRPASGGNTGELFFGEGSRLTVL.

This clonotype has ten or more counts. This chain joins TRBV7-6 and TRBJ2-1; 7 nucleotides line up with TRBD1. With 4 bases clipped from V and 0 bases from J, the junction kept 3 bases outside the gene matches. The germline V gene has CDR1 SGHVS and CDR2 FNYEAQ. The length of the CDR3 is 15 residues. In DNA form, the CDR3 reads TGTGCCAGCAGCTCCAGGACAGGCTCCTACAATGAGCAGTTCTTC. Protein product: CASSSRTGSYNEQFF. The full variable domain, its missing parts supplied by reference TRBV7-6 and TRBJ2-1, is GAGVSQSPRYKVTKRGQDVALRCDPISGHVSLYWYRQALGQGPEFLTYFNYEAQQDKSGLPNDRFSAERPEGSISTLTIQRTEQRDSAMYRCASSSRTGSYNEQFFGPGTRLTVL.

A few counts support this clonotype. The chain uses TRBV12-3 or TRBV12-4 and TRBJ1-5; TRBD1 might be the D (6 bases). V was pared by 6 bases and J by 6 bases, with 15 bases between. The CDR3 length is 14 residues. DNA for the CDR3: TGTGCCAGCAGCCCGGAGGGGGAGGGTCAGCCCCAGCATTTT. Translation: CASSPEGEGQPQHF.

This clonotype occurred many times. The J gene is TRBJ2-3, the V gene TRBV7-2, with D possibly being TRBD2 (6 bases). Germline values: CDR1 SGHTA, CDR2 FQGNSA. Trimming removed 7 bases from V and 2 bases from J, with 16 bases in between. There are 15 residues in the CDR3. The chain's CDR3 is CASTPAGLLTDTQYF. In DNA, the CDR3 is TGTGCCAGCACCCCGGCGGGGCTCCTCACAGATACGCAGTATTTT.

This clonotype has ten or more counts. J is TRBJ1-2 and V is TRBV7-8, with 12 nucleotides matching TRBD1. The CDR3 length is 15 residues. Germline V lookup: CDR1 SGHVS, CDR2 FQNEAQ. Trimming at V came to 4 bases and at J to 4 bases, leaving 4 bases not matched to a gene. The CDR3 DNA is TGTGCCAGCAGCTCCCCGGGACAGGGGGCCTATGGCTACACCTTC. Its translation is CASSSPGQGAYGYTF.

V gene TRBV7-6 combines with J gene TRBJ2-7; 10 bases match TRBD2. The germline V gene encodes CDR1 SGHVS and CDR2 FNYEAQ. Trimming took 5 bases from V and 6 from J; bases not matched to a gene: 13. The CDR3 extends over 16 amino acids. The CDR3 here is CASSRALSGGGPEQYF. CDR3 sequence (DNA): TGTGCCAGCAGCCGGGCCCTAAGCGGGGGGGGGCCCGAGCAGTACTTC.

As concerns this clonotype: A much larger clonotype is one base distant, so this may be a read error. The rearrangement uses TRBV4-2 and TRBJ1-2; D is uncertain. The CDR3 length is 11 residues. V lost 3 bases to trimming and J lost 8 bases, with 7 bases between them. CDR1 and CDR2 from the germline V gene are LGHNA and YNFKEQ. The CDR3 sequence is CASSQGEGYTF. The DNA for the CDR3 is TGTGCCAGCAGCCAGGGCGAGGGCTACACCTTC.

The V gene is TRBV12-5, the J gene TRBJ1-1; no clear D. Germline CDR1 reads LGHNT; CDR2 reads FRNRAP. CDR3 length equals 13 residues. The V and J ends lost 0 bases and 4 bases respectively, with 6 bases between them. DNA of the CDR3: TGTGCTAGTGGTTTGGTGGGAGCCACTGAAGCTTTCTTT. Translating it yields CASGLVGATEAFF.

There are a few counts of this clonotype. This rearrangement joins TRBV10-2 to TRBJ2-2; D is tentatively TRBD1 or TRBD2 (6 bases each). V lost 9 bases and J lost 3, with 17 bases in between. Germline V gene lookup returns CDR1 WSHSY and CDR2 SAAADI. The CDR3 sequence is 15 residues long. CDR3 bases: TGCGCCAGAACTTTTGGGGGGCCGGACACCGGGGAGCTGTTTTTT. Translation: CARTFGGPDTGELFF.

This clonotype was counted a few times. The V call is TRBV12-3 or TRBV12-4, the J call TRBJ2-7; tentatively, D is TRBD1 or TRBD2 (5 bases each). Trimming stripped 7 bases from V and 0 bases from J, with 19 bases between. CDR3 length equals 16 residues. In nucleotides, the CDR3 is TGTGCCAGCACCCTTGATATAGACGGGACCTCCTACGAGCAGTACTTC. Its protein is CASTLDIDGTSYEQYF.